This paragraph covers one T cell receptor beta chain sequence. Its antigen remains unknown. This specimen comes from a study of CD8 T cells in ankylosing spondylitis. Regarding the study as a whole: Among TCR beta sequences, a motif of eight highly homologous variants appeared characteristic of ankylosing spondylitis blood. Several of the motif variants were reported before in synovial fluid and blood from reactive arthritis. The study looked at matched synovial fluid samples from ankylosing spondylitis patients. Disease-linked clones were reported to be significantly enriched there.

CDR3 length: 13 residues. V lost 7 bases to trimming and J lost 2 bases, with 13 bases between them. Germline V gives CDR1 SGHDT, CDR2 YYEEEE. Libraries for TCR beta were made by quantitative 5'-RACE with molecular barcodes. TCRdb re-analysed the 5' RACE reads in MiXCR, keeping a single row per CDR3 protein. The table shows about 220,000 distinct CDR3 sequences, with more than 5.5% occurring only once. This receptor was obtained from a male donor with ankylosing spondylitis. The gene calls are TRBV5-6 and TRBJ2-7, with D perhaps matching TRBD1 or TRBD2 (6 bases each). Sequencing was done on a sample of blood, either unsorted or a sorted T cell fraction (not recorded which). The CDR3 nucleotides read TGTGCCAGCGGCCTCGGGGGCACCTACGAGCAGTACTTC. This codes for CASGLGGTYEQYF.